This T cell receptor (beta chain) was documented in a study of radiation and T cells in renal cell carcinoma. Whole-study context: Nephrectomy followed 15 Gy stereotactic body radiation by 4 weeks. Study results and limitations: In blood, top tumor clones expanded by 2 weeks, shrinking by 4. Baseline intratumoral clonotype presence is unknown without pretreatment biopsies.

Trimming stripped 3 bases from V and 9 bases from J, with 15 bases between. Germline assignment: CDR1 SQVTM and CDR2 ANQGSEA. The CDR3 loop spans 13 amino acids. Assay used: immunoSEQ multiplex PCR; TCRdb lists only in-frame clones, some missing. In the table there are about 130,000 clones, nearly 90% of which are singletons. The time point here: baseline pretreatment blood. Treatment indicated: 15 Gy SBRT to primary tumor, nephrectomy 4 weeks later. Radiation-treated patients gave blood at baseline, week 2 and week 4. A single count supports this clone. What it binds is not known. The source of this sequence is a woman aged 50 to 60 with renal cell carcinoma. The V call is TRBV29-1, the J call TRBJ2-1, with a tentative D call TRBD2 (6 bases). The sample in question was blood, obtained from a patient whose treatment included radiotherapy and nephrectomy. The CDR3 is CSVDELALAEQFF. The CDR3 bases are TGCAGCGTTGATGAACTAGCACTCGCTGAGCAGTTCTTC.